This T cell receptor beta chain was profiled in a study of blood T cells in healthy people across ages. Primers used in a second PCR of about 7 to 12 cycles were a sample-barcoded 5' primer and a J-beta primer mix. CDR3-containing paired-end reads numbering at least 2.5 million came from each sample. TCRdb reprocessed the 5' RACE reads via MiXCR and lists one record per CDR3 protein. The table shows 1,500,000 or so distinct CDR3 sequences, with 59% occurring only once. Healthy Caucasians from Russia aged about 6 to 90 served as donors. Samples each yielded at least 5 micrograms of total RNA. This clonotype was recorded a few times. Its antigen remains unidentified. Study results and limitations: Whereas aged donors had fewer naive CD4+ cells, long-lived donors had more of them and higher diversity.

The sample was blood. The origin of this receptor is a man aged 18 to 30 in good health.

CDR3 loop: CASSLMVSGGEQYF. CDR3 DNA: TGTGCCAGCAGTTTAATGGTTTCGGGGGGAGAGCAGTACTTC. The genes are TRBV12-3 or TRBV12-4 and TRBJ2-7; 7 bases are shared with TRBD2. The CDR3 loop spans 14 amino acids. The V gene end was trimmed by 2 bases and the J gene end by 7 bases; junction bases not matched to a gene: 8.